The clone carrying this T cell receptor (beta chain) appeared a few times. What it binds is not known. The sample originates from a study of human T cells and chemical hapten exposure. Study as a whole: Cases of alopecia areata, totalis or universalis occurred in a predominantly female patient group. Regarding the study as a whole: Expanded TCRs showed more large CDR3 clusters than pre-sensitization or healthy control sets.

TCRdb re-called the RACE reads through MiXCR, storing one row per CDR3 protein. The data contain under 55,000 distinct CDR3 sequences, approximately 9.9% of them seen just once; the ten biggest clones take up about 15%. The CDR3 sequence is 14 residues long. The germline V gene encodes CDR1 SNHLY and CDR2 FYNNEI. The germline V and J ends were trimmed by 5 bases and 6 bases, with 16 bases remaining between them. Time point meaning: patch test 3, about 24 weeks after DPC sensitization. The treatment here: therapeutic diphenylcyclopropenone sensitization with weekly scalp DPC. The TCR was taken from a woman aged 40 to 50 with alopecia areata. Some clones in this sample may be carry-over from other donors' samples. The genes are TRBV2 and TRBJ1-2, with a possible D match to TRBD1 (6 bases). Sequenced here: whole blood, sampled in connection with sensitization to the hapten diphenylcyclopropenone (DPC). CDR3 sequence (DNA): TGTGCCAGCAGTAAAACAGGGACTGCGAATGGCTACACCTTC. Its protein product is CASSKTGTANGYTF.